The 24 T cell receptor beta chains presented below share a single source sample, sequenced in a study of T cells after yellow fever vaccination. TCRdb re-analysed the 5' RACE reads in MiXCR, keeping a single row per CDR3 protein. Among 250,000 to 400,000 distinct CDR3 sequences listed, roughly 4.3% were seen once. This specimen was PBMCs, taken 5 days after the yellow fever booster vaccination. Receptors originate from a man younger than 35 who received the YFV17D yellow fever vaccine.

The J gene is TRBJ2-6, the V gene TRBV5-1; TRBD1 is a possible D gene (5 bases). The CDR3 totals 16 residues. Looked up from germline, CDR1 is SGHRS and CDR2 is YFSETQ. V lost 0 bases, J lost 0 bases, and 7 bases lay in between. The CDR3 here is CASSLAGNSGANVLTF. CDR3 in DNA: TGCGCCAGCAGCTTGGCAGGGAACTCTGGGGCCAACGTCCTGACTTTC.

In this sample, this clonotype turned up a few times. The chain employs TRBV5-1 and TRBJ2-3; D gene unclear. Deletions cut 5 bases from V and 0 bases from J, with 10 bases between. This CDR3 spans 14 amino acids. CDR1 and CDR2 (germline): SGHRS, YFSETQ. This CDR3 reads CASRVGASTDTQYF. CDR3 nucleotides: TGCGCCAGCAGGGTGGGTGCTAGCACAGATACGCAGTATTTT.

The genes are TRBV6-1 and TRBJ2-7; D is unclear. The CDR3 runs 12 residues. CDR1 MNHNS and CDR2 SASEGT come from the germline V gene. Trimming took off 1 base at V and 9 bases at J, with 10 bases between the two ends. Here the CDR3 reads CASSEVVQAQYV. The CDR3 DNA follows: TGTGCCAGCAGTGAAGTGGTTCAGGCGCAGTACGTC.

The chain links TRBV20-1 to TRBJ2-4; no reliable D call. With 4 bases removed from V and 6 bases from J, the gap between germline ends came to 4 bases. CDR3 length equals 10 residues. Germline CDR1 is DFQATT and CDR2 is SNEGSKA (reference sequence). The CDR3 loop reads CSAIRNIQYF. CDR3 DNA: TGCAGTGCTATCCGAAACATTCAGTACTTC.

There are a few counts of this clonotype. The chain has TRBV4-2 and TRBJ2-5; D gene uncertain. Germline CDR1 is LGHNA and CDR2 is YNFKEQ. The CDR3 has 14 residues. Trimming removed 1 base at V and 5 bases at J, with 11 bases between. The CDR3 here is CASSQVSRAETQYF. In DNA form, the CDR3 reads TGTGCCAGCAGCCAAGTGTCAAGGGCGGAGACCCAGTACTTC.

This clonotype was counted ten times or more. V gene TRBV6-6 combines with J gene TRBJ1-2, with D unresolved. Germline lookup yields CDR1 MNHNY and CDR2 SVGAGI (reference sequence). Trimming took off 2 bases at V and 6 bases at J, with 7 bases between the two ends. CDR3 length: 12 amino acids. The CDR3 region has the DNA TGTGCCAGCAGTTACCGCGAGGATGGCTACACCTTC. Its protein is CASSYREDGYTF.

The chain combines TRBV18 with TRBJ1-6; TRBD1 aligns across 11 bases. The CDR3 is made up of 17 amino acids. CDR1 is KGHSH and CDR2 is LQKENI in the germline V gene. Losses at the gene ends were 3 bases for V and 6 bases for J; bases not matched to a gene: 7. The CDR3 sequence: CASSPNAGTGGNSPLHF. In DNA form, the CDR3 reads TGTGCCAGCTCACCCAACGCCGGGACAGGGGGTAATTCACCCCTCCACTTT.

This clonotype came up many times. The chain links TRBV7-2 to TRBJ2-1; TRBD1 is a possible D gene (6 bases). Germline CDR1 is SGHTA and CDR2 is FQGNSA. CDR3 size: 14 residues. V was shortened by 8 bases and J by 0 bases, with 11 bases between the two germline ends. CDR3 amino acids: CASLRDISYNEQFF. The DNA for the CDR3 is TGTGCCAGCCTGAGGGACATCTCCTACAATGAGCAGTTCTTC.

The rearrangement uses TRBV20-1 and TRBJ2-3, with 10 bases matching TRBD2. The CDR3 extends over 16 amino acids. Trimming at V came to 3 bases and at J to 5 bases, leaving 11 bases not matched to a gene. Germline loops: CDR1 DFQATT, CDR2 SNEGSKA (reference sequence). The CDR3 bases are TGCAGTGCTAGTGAAGGAGCGGGGGGGCGGGGAGATACGCAGTATTTT. The encoded protein is CSASEGAGGRGDTQYF.

This clonotype was observed a handful of times. This chain uses TRBV28 with TRBJ1-2, with 7 positions matching TRBD1. CDR1 is MDHEN and CDR2 is SYDVKM in the germline V gene. Unmatched junction bases numbered 6, after V lost 6 bases and J lost 8 bases. The CDR3 runs to 12 residues. The CDR3: CASSRQGWGYTF. CDR3 nucleotides: TGTGCCAGCAGCAGACAGGGCTGGGGCTACACCTTC.

The chain joins TRBV2 to TRBJ2-3; 7 bases fit TRBD2. The V gene end was trimmed by 8 bases and the J gene end by 1 base; junction bases not matched to a gene: 9. This CDR3 is built from 15 residues. Germline CDR1 SNHLY, CDR2 FYNNEI. In nucleotides, the CDR3 is TGTGCCAGCGCCCCGGGAGGCCCTGGCACAGATACGCAGTATTTT. It yields the protein CASAPGGPGTDTQYF.

This clonotype turned up a few times. The chain links TRBV7-8 to TRBJ2-2, with D perhaps TRBD1 or TRBD2 (6 bases each). Germline lookup yields CDR1 SGHVS and CDR2 FQNEAQ. CDR3 length: 16 residues. Trimming pared 3 bases from V and 2 bases from J, leaving 13 bases between. CDR3 DNA sequence: TGTGCCAGCAGCTTTGAGGGGGGTCTCAACACCGGGGAGCTGTTTTTT. Translating gives CASSFEGGLNTGELFF.

In its sample, this clonotype was seen many times. The chain combines TRBV7-6 with TRBJ2-7; D is undetermined. From germline, CDR1 is SGHVS and CDR2 FNYEAQ. This CDR3 contains 13 residues. The germline V and J ends were trimmed by 4 bases and 0 bases, with 7 bases remaining between them. CDR3 sequence (DNA): TGTGCCAGCAGCTCATCAGGCTCCTACGAGCAGTACTTC. Amino acids: CASSSSGSYEQYF.

The sample holds a few counts of this clonotype. The chain has TRBV7-9 and TRBJ2-2; no clear D gene. Germline values: CDR1 SEHNR, CDR2 FQNEAQ (reference sequence). The CDR3 length is 14 residues. Trimming pared 3 bases from V and 10 bases from J, leaving 15 bases between. CDR3 in DNA: TGTGCCAGCAGCTTCCTCCACTCTCGTCCGGAGCTGTTTTTT. Residues: CASSFLHSRPELFF.

The V call is TRBV7-9, the J call TRBJ2-1; D is ambiguous. V dropped 5 bases and J dropped 5 bases, with 10 bases sitting between them. The CDR3 is made up of 13 amino acids. CDR1 is SEHNR and CDR2 is FQNEAQ in the germline V gene (reference sequence). CDR3 loop: CASSPDPHNEQFF. CDR3 DNA sequence: TGTGCCAGCAGCCCCGACCCGCACAATGAGCAGTTCTTC. The complete variable domain, with remaining parts taken from reference TRBV7-9 and TRBJ2-1, reads DTGVSQNPRHKITKRGQNVTFRCDPISEHNRLYWYRQTLGQGPEFLTYFQNEAQLEKSRLLSDRFSAERPKGSFSTLEIQRTEQGDSAMYLCASSPDPHNEQFFGPGTRLTVL.

This chain links TRBV20-1 with TRBJ2-7; 7 positions agree with TRBD1. V was clipped by 3 bases and J by 4 bases; unmatched bases: 3. Germline loops: CDR1 DFQATT, CDR2 SNEGSKA (reference sequence). This CDR3 has 12 residues. The chain's CDR3 is CSASIQGYEQYF. The CDR3 coding sequence is TGCAGTGCTAGTATACAGGGGTACGAGCAGTACTTC.

This clonotype was observed a few times. CDR3 nucleotide sequence: TGTGCCAGCAGTTGGGAACTAGCGGAAAACATTCAGTACTTC. Protein: CASSWELAENIQYF. J is TRBJ2-4 and V is TRBV6-2 or TRBV6-3; 8 nucleotides align to TRBD2. This CDR3 spans 14 amino acids. V was pared by 4 bases and J by 5 bases, with 4 bases of the junction left unmatched. Germline lookup yields CDR1 MNHEY and CDR2 SVGEGT.

This clonotype was picked up many times. This sequence joins TRBV3-1 and TRBJ2-1; 8 bases fit TRBD2. This CDR3 contains 18 residues. Germline loops: CDR1 LGHDT, CDR2 YNNKEL (reference sequence). J was trimmed by 4 bases and V by 1 base; bases with no gene match: 12. The CDR3: CASSQVVSERGLYNEQFF. The CDR3, as DNA: TGTGCCAGCAGCCAAGTAGTCAGTGAGCGGGGGTTATACAATGAGCAGTTCTTC.

The chain links TRBV19 to TRBJ1-2, with TRBD1 as a possible D gene (5 bases). Trimming removed 6 bases from V and 4 bases from J, with 15 bases in between. CDR1 is LNHDA, CDR2 SQIVND, per germline (reference sequence). CDR3 length: 14 amino acids. The CDR3 DNA is TGTGCCAGTAGGCCAGGGTCGGAGGGCTATGGCTACACCTTC. Protein: CASRPGSEGYGYTF.

This clonotype has a handful of counts. The V gene is TRBV7-9, the J gene TRBJ1-1; 10 bases align to TRBD1. The CDR3 sequence is 16 residues long. J was trimmed by 1 base and V by 6 bases; bases with no gene match: 8. CDR1 and CDR2 from the germline V gene are SEHNR and FQNEAQ (reference sequence). The CDR3: CASRPGQGEGNTEAFF. The DNA for the CDR3 is TGTGCCAGCAGGCCCGGACAGGGGGAAGGGAACACTGAAGCTTTCTTT. Variable domain in full (rest from reference TRBV7-9 and TRBJ1-1): DTGVSQNPRHKITKRGQNVTFRCDPISEHNRLYWYRQTLGQGPEFLTYFQNEAQLEKSRLLSDRFSAERPKGSFSTLEIQRTEQGDSAMYLCASRPGQGEGNTEAFFGQGTRLTVV.

Only a few counts were recorded for this clonotype. The V gene is TRBV3-1, the J gene TRBJ2-7, with 7 bases matching TRBD1. Germline loops: CDR1 LGHDT, CDR2 YNNKEL (reference sequence). The CDR3 covers 16 residues. J gave up 2 bases and V 4 bases, and 11 bases lay outside the gene matches. The CDR3 spells CASSLLGQPSTYEQYF. DNA for the CDR3: TGTGCCAGCAGCCTCTTGGGACAGCCTTCTACCTACGAGCAGTACTTC.

The sample holds many counts of this clonotype. V usage is TRBV7-2 and J usage is TRBJ2-1; D possibly uses TRBD1 or TRBD2 (7 bases each). The CDR3 totals 14 residues. Trimming took 5 bases from V and 7 from J, leaving 15 bases between them. Germline lookup yields CDR1 SGHTA and CDR2 FQGNSA. CDR3 residues: CASSPWEGANEQFF. The CDR3, as DNA: TGTGCCAGCAGCCCATGGGAGGGGGCGAATGAGCAGTTCTTC.

There are a few counts of this clonotype. The chain recombines TRBV27 with TRBJ1-5, with 7 nucleotides matching TRBD1. The ends lost 3 bases at V and 4 bases at J; junction bases unmatched: 6. The V gene's germline CDR1 is MNHEY and CDR2 SMNVEV (reference sequence). CDR3 length: 15 amino acids. CDR3 amino acids: CASSFAGGYNQPQHF. CDR3 in DNA: TGTGCCAGCAGTTTTGCAGGGGGGTATAATCAGCCCCAGCATTTT.

This clonotype was found a few times. The chain uses TRBV12-3 or TRBV12-4 and TRBJ1-5, with TRBD1 matching over 8 bases. Germline trimming cut 5 bases from V and 8 bases from J; bases unmatched to any gene: 8. The CDR3 contains 14 residues. The CDR3 DNA follows: TGTGCCAGCAGTAACGGACAGGGAACAGAGCCCCAGCATTTT. Translation: CASSNGQGTEPQHF.